One sample yielded the 17 T cell receptor beta chains listed below, sequenced in a study of cytomegalovirus exposure and HLA in healthy donors. With 60 Vbeta and 13 Jbeta primers, the PCR was carried out. TCRdb's copy holds only in-frame clones and misses some; the assay was immunoSEQ multiplex PCR. The sample shows roughly 120,000 clones, roughly 80% of them seen only once. Sequenced material: PBMCs. These receptors were collected from a man aged 25 to 45 in good health and CMV-seropositive.

This clone was seen a handful of times. The V and J genes are TRBV6-6 and TRBJ1-5; TRBD1 matches 7 bases. The CDR3 spans 14 residues. Germline V gives CDR1 MNHNY, CDR2 SVGAGI (reference sequence). The V gene end was trimmed by 5 bases and the J gene end by 6 bases; junction bases not matched to a gene: 7. CDR3 sequence (DNA): TGTGCCAGCAGTGACCCGACAGGGATTCAGCCCCAGCATTTT. This translates into CASSDPTGIQPQHF.

The J gene is TRBJ1-2, the V gene TRBV10-2; the match to TRBD1 covers 9 bases. In germline, CDR1 is WSHSY, CDR2 SAAADI. The J segment lost 5 bases and the V segment lost 6 bases, leaving 10 bases of the junction unmatched. This CDR3 has 15 residues. The CDR3 loop is CASSLRQGGPYGYTF. As DNA, the CDR3 is TGCGCCAGCAGCTTAAGACAGGGGGGACCATATGGCTACACCTTC.

This clone was seen once. This sequence joins TRBV9 and TRBJ2-1; the match to TRBD1 covers 7 bases. This CDR3 has 15 residues. Trimming at V came to 3 bases and at J to 0 bases, leaving 3 bases not matched to a gene. The germline gives CDR1 SGDLS, CDR2 YYNGEE. The CDR3 sequence: CASSDRDSSYNEQFF. The DNA for the CDR3 is TGTGCCAGCAGCGACCGGGACAGCTCCTACAATGAGCAGTTCTTC. Filled out from reference TRBV9 and TRBJ2-1, the complete variable domain reads DSGVTQTPKHLITATGQRVTLRCSPRSGDLSVYWYQQSLDQGLQFLIQYYNGEERAKGNILERFSAQQFPDLHSELNLSSLELGDSALYFCASSDRDSSYNEQFFGPGTRLTVL.

The chain carries TRBV7-9 and TRBJ2-7, with TRBD2 identical over 14 bases. This CDR3 is 15 amino acids long. Unmatched junction bases numbered 5, after V lost 5 bases and J lost 5 bases. Germline CDR1 reads SEHNR; CDR2 reads FQNEAQ (reference sequence). CDR3 region: CASSLGTSGSDEQYV. Written as DNA, the CDR3 is TGTGCCAGCAGCCTCGGGACTAGCGGGAGTGACGAGCAGTACGTC.

J is TRBJ1-3 and V is TRBV28, with a tentative D call TRBD1 (6 bases). Trimming removed 3 bases from V and 0 bases from J, with 15 bases in between. Germline CDR1 and CDR2: MDHEN and SYDVKM. The CDR3 runs to 17 residues. Here the CDR3 reads CASSLTTRDTSGNTIYF. CDR3 in DNA: TGTGCCAGCAGTTTGACTACCCGGGACACCTCTGGAAACACCATATATTTT.

This chain links TRBV28 with TRBJ1-2, with D maybe TRBD1 (5 bases). Deletions cut 8 bases from V and 7 bases from J, with 20 bases between. CDR1 is MDHEN and CDR2 is SYDVKM in the germline V gene. This CDR3 contains 14 residues. The CDR3 bases are TGTGCCAGCCTGTGGGGGAGGGTCGCTCCTGGCTACACCTTC. Translated: CASLWGRVAPGYTF.

The chain couples TRBV9 to TRBJ2-1; 9 nucleotides agree with TRBD1. The CDR3 runs to 15 residues. Germline V gene data show CDR1 as SGDLS and CDR2 as YYNGEE. Trimming removed 4 bases from V and 6 bases from J; junction bases left unmatched: 8. This CDR3 is CASSPRGTGINEQFF. The DNA for the CDR3 is TGTGCCAGCAGCCCCCGCGGGACAGGGATCAATGAGCAGTTCTTC. Full variable domain (outside the CDR3, taken from reference TRBV9 and TRBJ2-1): DSGVTQTPKHLITATGQRVTLRCSPRSGDLSVYWYQQSLDQGLQFLIQYYNGEERAKGNILERFSAQQFPDLHSELNLSSLELGDSALYFCASSPRGTGINEQFFGPGTRLTVL.

This chain connects TRBV2 to TRBJ1-1; 9 bases match TRBD1. There are 14 residues in the CDR3. Germline V gives CDR1 SNHLY, CDR2 FYNNEI. Trimming cost V 8 bases and J 2 bases; bases outside gene matches: 6. The CDR3 DNA is TGTGCCAGCCGGCGGACAGGGGCTAACACTGAAGCTTTCTTT. This codes for CASRRTGANTEAFF.

This chain joins TRBV9 and TRBJ1-2; D gene unclear. Germline CDR1 is SGDLS and CDR2 is YYNGEE. The CDR3 is 16 residues long. The V end was cut by 0 bases, the J end by 4 bases, with 16 bases between. In nucleotides, the CDR3 is TGTGCCAGCAGCGTAGACACCTTATCCGAACCCTATGGCTACACCTTC. It encodes CASSVDTLSEPYGYTF.

This clone is a singleton in its sample. The CDR3 coding sequence is TGTGCCAGCAGCTTGGACTGGAATCAGCCCCAGCATTTT. Its translation: CASSLDWNQPQHF. V and J are TRBV7-3 and TRBJ1-5; D uncertain. The CDR3 contains 13 residues. CDR1 and CDR2 from the germline V gene are SGHTA and FQGTGA. V lost 3 bases and J 4 bases, leaving 7 bases between the germline ends. Together with reference TRBV7-3 and TRBJ1-5, the CDR3 gives the full variable domain: GAGVSQTPSNKVTEKGKYVELRCDPISGHTALYWYRQSLGQGPEFLIYFQGTGAADDSGLPNDRFFAVRPEGSVSTLKIQRTERGDSAVYLCASSLDWNQPQHFGDGTRLSIL.

CDR3 loop: CASGEAYEQYV. The DNA for the CDR3 is TGTGCCAGCGGGGAGGCCTACGAGCAGTACGTC. The chain joins TRBV2 to TRBJ2-7; tentative D call: TRBD2 (6 bases). Germline loops: CDR1 SNHLY, CDR2 FYNNEI. This CDR3 comprises 11 residues. V was clipped by 8 bases and J by 2 bases, with 7 bases between them.

The rearrangement links TRBV7-2 to TRBJ2-2; 9 bases match TRBD1. Germline CDR1 is SGHTA and CDR2 is FQGNSA. The CDR3 is made up of 16 amino acids. V lost 5 bases and J lost 0; bases outside the gene matches: 4. Here the CDR3 DNA reads TGTGCCAGCAGCCCCCGGACAGGGGCGAACACCGGGGAGCTGTTTTTT. Translation gives CASSPRTGANTGELFF.

The chain recombines TRBV13 with TRBJ1-2, with 7 bases matching TRBD1. The CDR3 loop spans 13 amino acids. Germline V gene data show CDR1 as PRHDT and CDR2 as FYEKMQ (reference sequence). V was clipped by 5 bases and J by 7 bases; unmatched bases: 7. The CDR3 DNA is TGTGCCAGCAGCAGCACAGGGGCCGCTGGCTACACCTTC. Amino acids: CASSSTGAAGYTF.

The chain combines TRBV5-1 with TRBJ1-4; TRBD1 matches at 9 bases. Per germline, CDR1 SGHRS and CDR2 YFSETQ. CDR3 length: 16 residues. Unmatched junction bases numbered 10, after V lost 4 bases and J lost 6 bases. CDR3 coding DNA: TGCGCCAGCAGCGTTGGAAACAGGGGGCTAGATGAAAAACTGTTTTTT. Residues: CASSVGNRGLDEKLFF.

The chain is built from TRBV6-5 and TRBJ1-1; 11 bases fit TRBD1. Germline loops: CDR1 MNHEY, CDR2 SVGAGI. The CDR3 loop spans 16 amino acids. J was trimmed by 7 bases and V by 0 bases; bases with no gene match: 7. The CDR3: CASSYSDRGRSVEAFF. In DNA, the CDR3 is TGTGCCAGCAGTTACTCGGACAGGGGGCGTTCGGTTGAAGCTTTCTTT.

V is TRBV29-1 and J is TRBJ2-1; D remains unclear. V lost 5 bases, J lost 5 bases, and 13 bases lay in between. Germline loops: CDR1 SQVTM, CDR2 ANQGSEA. This CDR3 comprises 13 residues. CDR3 region: CSVRYHVDNEQFF. The CDR3 region has the DNA TGCAGCGTTCGTTACCACGTAGACAATGAGCAGTTCTTC.

This chain links TRBV5-6 with TRBJ2-3; 7 positions agree with TRBD1. V was pared by 3 bases and J by 2 bases, with 9 bases of the junction left unmatched. The length of the CDR3 is 16 residues. The V gene's germline CDR1 is SGHDT and CDR2 YYEEEE. The CDR3, as DNA: TGTGCCAGCAGCTCAGGGACAGCCGTAATCACAGATACGCAGTATTTT. It is translated as CASSSGTAVITDTQYF.